The rows below give T cell receptor beta chains drawn from one sample of a study of blood T cell repertoires in COVID-19. The method was immunoSEQ multiplex PCR; TCRdb's version includes in-frame clones alone and lacks a portion of them. The sample consists of about 340,000 clones, approximately 91% of them appearing once. The specimen sequenced was peripheral blood. The receptors derive from a woman aged 70-85 years with COVID-19, enrolled during active disease. CDR3s include the opening cysteine and the closing phenylalanine or tryptophan. Each record gives: V gene, J gene, CDR3 protein.

TRBV30	TRBJ2-7	CAWKVPSIGVQYF
TRBV9	TRBJ1-5	CASSVGQGNQPQHF
TRBV5-6	TRBJ2-7	CASSDGPGGTYEQYF
TRBV7-8	TRBJ1-5	CASSLVAQSNQPQHF
TRBV7-2	TRBJ2-3	CASSPAALDTQYF
TRBV5-1	TRBJ2-2	CASSLWTGGDLAGELFF
TRBV6-1	TRBJ1-6	CASSDPGTGSSPLHF
TRBV27	TRBJ1-6	CASSLSDPGSPLHF
TRBV18	TRBJ1-1	CASSPGTGGFEAFF
TRBV2	TRBJ1-1	CASSEGRRGTPITEAFF
TRBV5-4	TRBJ1-2	CASSVGSTGANYGYTF
TRBV27	TRBJ2-3	CASSLPRRGGSMNTQYF
TRBV4-1	TRBJ1-2	CASSAYNYGYTF
TRBV11-3	TRBJ2-7	CASSPGGSSLYEQYF
TRBV18	TRBJ2-7	CASSPGPGLAGLYEQYF
TRBV7-2	TRBJ1-6	CASSLDGGNSPLHF
TRBV5-6	TRBJ2-7	CASSRLAGSSSYEQYF
TRBV27	TRBJ1-2	CASSPRTGGSANYGYTF
TRBV6-2/TRBV6-3	TRBJ2-2	CASSYSREGMNTGELFF
TRBV7-3	TRBJ2-2	CASSLGAGELFF
TRBV4-1	TRBJ2-7	CASSQDLPGEQYF
TRBV2	TRBJ2-7	CASQGVAGVISYEQYF
TRBV18	TRBJ1-2	CATSRDIRGYTF
TRBV2	TRBJ1-1	CASSDRGPEAFF
TRBV7-2	TRBJ2-5	CASSASRQAETQYF
TRBV11-2	TRBJ1-6	CASSFSRGSTSPLHF
TRBV30	TRBJ2-3	CAWSRRDATDTQYF
TRBV9	TRBJ2-6	CASSVPSGQSPSGANVLTF
TRBV18	TRBJ1-4	CASSQPQGQREKLFF
TRBV4-1	TRBJ1-5	CASSLNTGVGQPQHF
TRBV9	TRBJ2-2	CASSATRGELNTGELFF
TRBV4-3	TRBJ1-4	CASSLETGVNEKLFF
TRBV24-1	TRBJ2-1	CATSDFSGQGGNEQFF
TRBV19	TRBJ1-6	CASSNGNSPLHF
TRBV27	TRBJ1-4	CASSRDWENEKLFF
TRBV7-9	TRBJ2-3	CASSLRGALTDTQYF
TRBV29-1	TRBJ2-7	CSVGLDRVRGHEQYF
TRBV7-2	TRBJ2-7	CASSLINRDLYEQYF
TRBV6-1	TRBJ1-3	CASSEWADSGNTIYF
TRBV6-2/TRBV6-3	TRBJ1-1	CASSYDRQGVLNTEAFF
TRBV12-3/TRBV12-4	TRBJ1-2	CASRQGGGGYTF